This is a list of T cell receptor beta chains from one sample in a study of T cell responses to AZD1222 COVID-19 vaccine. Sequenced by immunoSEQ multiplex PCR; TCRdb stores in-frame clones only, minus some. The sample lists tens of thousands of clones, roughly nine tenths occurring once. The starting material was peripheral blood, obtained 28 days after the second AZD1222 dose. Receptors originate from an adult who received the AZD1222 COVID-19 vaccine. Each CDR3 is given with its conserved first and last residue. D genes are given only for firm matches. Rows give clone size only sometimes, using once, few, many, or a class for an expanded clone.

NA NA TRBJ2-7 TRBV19 CASSDQGSYEQYF TGTGCCAGTAGTGACCAGGGATCCTACGAGCAGTACTTC
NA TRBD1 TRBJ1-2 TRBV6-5 CASSRTDRSYGYTF TGTGCCAGCAGCCGAACGGACAGGAGCTATGGCTACACCTTC
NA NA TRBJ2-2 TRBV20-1 CSATDTGELFF TGCAGTGCTACGGACACCGGGGAGCTGTTTTTT
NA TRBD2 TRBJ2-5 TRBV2 CASSGSLAGGETQYF TGTGCCAGCAGTGGCTCGCTAGCGGGGGGGGAGACCCAGTACTTC
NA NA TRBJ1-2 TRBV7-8 CASSPGTEYGYTF TGTGCCAGCAGCCCCGGGACGGAGTATGGCTACACCTTC
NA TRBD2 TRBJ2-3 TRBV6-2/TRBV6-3 CASSHRKRGLTDTQYF TGTGCCAGCAGCCACCGAAAGCGGGGCCTCACAGATACGCAGTATTTT
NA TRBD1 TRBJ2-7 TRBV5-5 CASSFSTHTGTVSSYEQYF TGTGCCAGCAGCTTCTCAACTCACACCGGGACAGTTAGCTCCTACGAGCAGTACTTC
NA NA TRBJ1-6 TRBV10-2 CASSSEPQVSPLHF TGCGCCAGCAGTTCGGAACCTCAGGTATCACCCCTCCACTTT
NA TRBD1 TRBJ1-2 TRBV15 CATSRGQGGYGYTF TGTGCCACCAGCAGAGGCCAGGGGGGTTATGGCTACACCTTC
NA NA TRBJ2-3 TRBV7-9 CASSLARAGKDTQYF TGTGCCAGCAGCTTAGCGAGGGCAGGGAAAGATACGCAGTATTTT
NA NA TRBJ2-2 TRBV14 CASSRHPGRTTGELFF TGTGCCAGCAGCCGCCACCCGGGACGGACGACCGGGGAGCTGTTTTTT
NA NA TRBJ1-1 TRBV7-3 CASSLTGTNTEAFF TGTGCCAGCAGCTTAACAGGTACAAACACTGAAGCTTTCTTT
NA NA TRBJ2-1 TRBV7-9 CASSRAYNEQFF TGTGCCAGCAGCAGGGCCTACAATGAGCAGTTCTTC
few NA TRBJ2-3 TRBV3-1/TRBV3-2 CASSALTDTQYF TGTGCCAGCAGCGCCTTAACAGATACGCAGTATTTT
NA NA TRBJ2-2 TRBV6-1 CASSEGGHLSNTGELFF TGTGCCAGCAGTGAAGGGGGACACCTCTCGAACACCGGGGAGCTGTTTTTT